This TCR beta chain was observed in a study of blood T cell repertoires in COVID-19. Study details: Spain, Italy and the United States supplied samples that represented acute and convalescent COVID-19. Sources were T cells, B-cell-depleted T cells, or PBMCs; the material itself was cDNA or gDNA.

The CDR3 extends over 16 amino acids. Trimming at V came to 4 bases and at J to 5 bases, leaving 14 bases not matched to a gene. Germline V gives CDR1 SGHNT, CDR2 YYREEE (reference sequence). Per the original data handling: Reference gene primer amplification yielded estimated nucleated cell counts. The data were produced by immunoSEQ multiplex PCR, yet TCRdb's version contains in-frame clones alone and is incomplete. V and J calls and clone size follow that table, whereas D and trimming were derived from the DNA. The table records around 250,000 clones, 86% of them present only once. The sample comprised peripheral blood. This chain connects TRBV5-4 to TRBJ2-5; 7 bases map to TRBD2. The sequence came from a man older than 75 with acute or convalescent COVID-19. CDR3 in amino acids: CASSPGLTSDTETQYF. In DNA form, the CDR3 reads TGTGCCAGCAGCCCGGGACTAACCTCGGACACGGAGACCCAGTACTTC.